These 11 T cell receptor beta chains originate from one sample sequenced in a study of ipilimumab plus nivolumab after autologous stem cell transplantation (dated by TCRdb to the early 2020s). Libraries were built with the immunoSEQ multiplex PCR assay. The source is immuneACCESS, and TCRdb retained only in-frame sequences with V and J called. Part of the clones is not carried over; for the studies checked, unresolved V genes explain less than half of this, and the remainder is unexplained. For this sample there are tens of thousands of clones; roughly 84% appear just once. Roughly 1% of the sample belongs to the ten largest clones. This specimen consisted of PBMCs, obtained in a trial of ipilimumab plus nivolumab as post-transplant consolidation. Receptors were obtained from a male donor with multiple myeloma.

This rearrangement joins TRBV10-2 to TRBJ1-1, with a tentative D call TRBD1 (6 bases). The germline V gene encodes CDR1 WSHSY and CDR2 SAAADI. V was trimmed by 4 bases and J by 4 bases, leaving 13 bases between them. This CDR3 spans 14 amino acids. The CDR3 DNA reads TGCGCCAGCAGTGGAGGGGGTTTGGGCACTGAAGCTTTCTTT. Translation gives CASSGGGLGTEAFF.

The V call is TRBV5-1, the J call TRBJ1-4; TRBD1 matches 9 bases. The V and J ends lost 5 bases and 2 bases, in that order; junction bases with no gene match: 4. This CDR3 spans 15 amino acids. The germline gives CDR1 SGHRS, CDR2 YFSETQ. The CDR3 loop reads CASSTTGGTNEKLFF. The DNA for the CDR3 is TGCGCCAGCAGTACCACAGGGGGCACTAATGAAAAACTGTTTTTT.

The J gene is TRBJ1-1, the V gene TRBV4-2; possible D gene TRBD1, 6 bases. V was shortened by 1 base and J by 4 bases, with 10 bases between the two germline ends. Germline V gene sequence: CDR1 LGHNA, CDR2 YNFKEQ. The CDR3 is 14 amino acids. CDR3 in DNA: TGTGCCAGCAGCCAAGCAACAGGGCCCACTGAAGCTTTCTTT. This translates into CASSQATGPTEAFF.

The CDR3 DNA is TGCGCCAGCAGCTTGGGGCCCGGGACTAGCGGGGACGAGCAGTACTTC. As protein: CASSLGPGTSGDEQYF. V usage is TRBV5-1 and J usage is TRBJ2-7; 13 bases align to TRBD2. J gave up 5 bases and V 0 bases, and 5 bases lay outside the gene matches. Germline V gives CDR1 SGHRS, CDR2 YFSETQ. This CDR3 is built from 16 residues. Full variable domain (missing parts from reference TRBV5-1 and TRBJ2-7): KAGVTQTPRYLIKTRGQQVTLSCSPISGHRSVSWYQQTPGQGLQFLFEYFSETQRNKGNFPGRFSGRQFSNSRSEMNVSTLELGDSALYLCASSLGPGTSGDEQYFGPGTRLTVT.

The chain joins TRBV7-9 to TRBJ2-7; tentatively, D is TRBD2 (6 bases). Looked up from germline, CDR1 is SEHNR and CDR2 is FQNEAQ (reference sequence). V shed 5 bases and J shed 4 bases, with 18 bases lying between them. The CDR3 sequence is 15 residues long. The CDR3 DNA follows: TGTGCCAGCAGCCCACATATAGCGGCCGCTTACGAGCAGTACTTC. Its protein product is CASSPHIAAAYEQYF.

The chain couples TRBV5-1 to TRBJ1-1, with D perhaps TRBD1 (5 bases). This CDR3 comprises 16 residues. In germline, CDR1 is SGHRS, CDR2 YFSETQ. The ends were cut back, 6 bases at V and 0 bases at J, with 18 bases in the middle. CDR3 loop: CASTPSPLRVNTEAFF. DNA for the CDR3: TGCGCCAGCACCCCCAGTCCCCTCAGGGTGAACACTGAAGCTTTCTTT.

V usage is TRBV6-5 and J usage is TRBJ2-1; 15 bases agree with TRBD2. CDR1 is MNHEY, CDR2 SVGAGI, per germline. This CDR3 has 15 amino acids. V shed 6 bases and J 7 bases; nucleotides not matched to a gene: 4. The DNA of the CDR3 is TGTGCCAGCAGATACGGACTAGCGGGGGGGAATGAGCAGTTCTTC. The encoded protein is CASRYGLAGGNEQFF.

CDR3 coding DNA: TGCGCCAGCAGAGGACAGGGGATTGAAAAACTGTTTTTT. Translating gives CASRGQGIEKLFF. The gene calls are TRBV4-1 and TRBJ1-4; 9 nucleotides align to TRBD1. V shed 6 bases and J 7 bases; nucleotides not matched to a gene: 3. The V gene's germline CDR1 is MGHRA and CDR2 YSYEKL. The CDR3 consists of 13 residues.

CDR3 nucleotides: TGTGCCAGCAGCTTAGGCACAGGGTGGGAAAAACTGTTTTTT. Translation: CASSLGTGWEKLFF. The chain carries TRBV7-6 and TRBJ1-4, with D possibly being TRBD1 (6 bases). Germline CDR1 is SGHVS and CDR2 is FNYEAQ. Trimming shortened V by 1 base and J by 8 bases, and 11 bases separated the two germline ends. CDR3 length: 14 amino acids.

The chain couples TRBV5-1 to TRBJ2-7; D perhaps matches TRBD1 (5 bases). Germline assignment: CDR1 SGHRS and CDR2 YFSETQ. CDR3 length equals 15 residues. Trimming took 6 bases from V and 1 from J, leaving 17 bases between them. The DNA of the CDR3 is TGCGCCAGCACCCCAGGGTTGGGGCCGTCCTACGAGCAGTACTTC. It codes for CASTPGLGPSYEQYF. The full variable domain, with the rest looked up from reference TRBV5-1 and TRBJ2-7, is KAGVTQTPRYLIKTRGQQVTLSCSPISGHRSVSWYQQTPGQGLQFLFEYFSETQRNKGNFPGRFSGRQFSNSRSEMNVSTLELGDSALYLCASTPGLGPSYEQYFGPGTRLTVT.

The rearrangement uses TRBV2 and TRBJ1-5; tentative D call: TRBD1 (5 bases). Per germline, CDR1 SNHLY and CDR2 FYNNEI. The V end lost 3 bases, the J end lost 2 bases, and 8 bases lay between the germline ends. The CDR3 runs 14 residues. CDR3 nucleotides: TGTGCCAGCAGTGAGGGGGGTGGCAATCAGCCCCAGCATTTT. Translated, it gives CASSEGGGNQPQHF.